The rows below give T cell receptor beta chains drawn from one sample of a study of T-cell reconstitution after alpha-beta-depleted transplantation in children. TCRdb itself ran the PCR reads through MiXCR, one entry per CDR3 protein. The profile covers over 100,000 distinct CDR3 sequences, with 6% appearing a single time and more than 5.5% taken by the ten largest. The specimen was PBMCs, mostly from graft donor cells, collected 60 days after TCRalphabeta/CD19-depleted stem cell transplant. These receptor sequences come from a female patient aged 2-15 years who had a stem cell transplant for Fanconi anemia, so the T cells may come from the graft donor. Both conserved end residues are part of each CDR3. The order of the fields is clone size, J gene, V gene, CDR3 protein. The size field is filled for only some rows; it gives once, few, many or a size class.

few TRBJ2-5 TRBV7-8 CASSLARYQETQYF
few TRBJ2-1 TRBV5-5 CASKGSYNEQFF
. TRBJ1-2 TRBV7-3 CASSLSHEGGLIYGYTF
. TRBJ1-2 TRBV5-6 CASSLWGPNYGYTF
. TRBJ2-5 TRBV2 CACSLALRGLAGGTETQYF
few TRBJ2-5 TRBV18 CASSPFTGRGLQETQYF
. TRBJ2-5 TRBV7-9 CASSFQGGGTQYF
many TRBJ2-3 TRBV29-1 CSVEARGDTQYF
many TRBJ2-7 TRBV7-9 CASSMTALSYEQYF
. TRBJ2-5 TRBV20-1 CSARHQETQYF
many TRBJ2-3 TRBV4-2 CASSQGDTDTQYF
many TRBJ2-2 TRBV7-2 CASSLQLAGWELFF
many TRBJ1-6 TRBV28 CASSLAKEVVPLHF
few TRBJ1-5 TRBV5-1 CASSLAPGGNQPQHF
many TRBJ2-1 TRBV10-3 CAISESAQVNEQFF
many TRBJ2-4 TRBV5-1 CASSLETRGAKNIQYF
few TRBJ1-6 TRBV3-1 CASSQDLQGSDSPLHF
many TRBJ2-7 TRBV5-1 CASSGMTSGSYEQYF
few TRBJ1-5 TRBV2 CASSVGDGVQPQHF
many TRBJ2-5 TRBV29-1 CSANRGRETQYF
many TRBJ1-2 TRBV27 CASSPGGLYYGYTF
many TRBJ2-3 TRBV28 CASSPASTDTQYF
many TRBJ2-2 TRBV21-1 CASGWDRGNTGELFF
. TRBJ2-2 TRBV25-1 CASHRANTGELFF
many TRBJ2-6 TRBV6-5 CASSYGGTDGANVLTF
many TRBJ2-5 TRBV20-1 CSASDQGKETQYF
many TRBJ1-5 TRBV12-3/TRBV12-4 CASSFAGSGRNQPQHF
many TRBJ1-6 TRBV6-5 CASSRRTGQTNSPLHF
few TRBJ2-3 TRBV11-2 CASSPGGLAESYTDTQYF
many TRBJ2-5 TRBV11-1 CASSSGGETQYF
. TRBJ2-3 TRBV3-1 CATSLLAGGTDTQYF
few TRBJ2-7 TRBV7-9 CASSLTGLSSYEQYF
many TRBJ2-5 TRBV5-1 CASSLDLSGRAGETQYF
. TRBJ1-4 TRBV6-5 CASSYSEPRWTENEKLFF
many TRBJ2-3 TRBV29-1 CSVERSAGTDTQYF
many TRBJ2-5 TRBV21-1 CASQGLDYRYQETQYF
. TRBJ2-7 TRBV18 CASSPGGGYEQYF
many TRBJ1-1 TRBV12-3/TRBV12-4 CASSSPRLFSPNTEAFF
many TRBJ2-1 TRBV12-3/TRBV12-4 CASTSSVPYNEQFF
. TRBJ2-1 TRBV3-1 CASSQISGRATGEQFF
few TRBJ2-5 TRBV5-4 CASSLRGRGFQETQYF
many TRBJ1-1 TRBV28 CASSQGQGVNTEAFF
few TRBJ2-7 TRBV7-9 CASSGQGYEQYF
few TRBJ2-1 TRBV4-1 CASSYSTGNEQFF
many TRBJ2-5 TRBV2 CASSELSRGETQYF
many TRBJ2-3 TRBV7-3 CASSLSETLSTDTQYF
many TRBJ2-2 TRBV11-2 CASTPGTHTGELFF
many TRBJ2-3 TRBV2 CASSGTSHTDTQYF
many TRBJ2-3 TRBV29-1 CSGKIWTTLADTQYF
many TRBJ2-5 TRBV28 CASGQIWSQYF
many TRBJ2-7 TRBV3-1 CASSFRTYEQYF
many TRBJ1-1 TRBV18 CASSPTQNTEAFF